This paragraph covers one T cell receptor beta chain sequence. What it binds is unknown. The PCR ran on 60 Vbeta and 13 Jbeta primers. The protocol was immunoSEQ multiplex PCR, while the TCRdb copy is restricted to in-frame clones and leaves out a portion. Among roughly 140,000 clones, around 75% were seen once, and the ten largest hold around 4%. The source of the sample is a study of cytomegalovirus exposure and HLA in healthy donors. As for the study in general: Out of about 190 million T cells, an earlier analysis found 117 million unique TCR beta sequences in total. Findings of the study overall: Reportedly, HLA-A and HLA-B alleles of most subjects were accurately predicted from TCR beta.

The germline V gene has CDR1 SGHRS and CDR2 YFSETQ. The CDR3 consists of 14 residues. V lost 1 base and J 2 bases, leaving 10 bases between the germline ends. The source is a man aged 55-75 years in good health and CMV-seronegative. This chain connects TRBV5-1 to TRBJ2-7; D possibly corresponds to TRBD1 (5 bases). Sequencing was performed on PBMCs. The CDR3 region is CASSLLQAAYEQYF. The CDR3 DNA reads as TGCGCCAGCAGCTTGTTACAGGCCGCCTACGAGCAGTACTTC. Together with reference TRBV5-1 and TRBJ2-7, the CDR3 gives the full variable domain: KAGVTQTPRYLIKTRGQQVTLSCSPISGHRSVSWYQQTPGQGLQFLFEYFSETQRNKGNFPGRFSGRQFSNSRSEMNVSTLELGDSALYLCASSLLQAAYEQYFGPGTRLTVT.